The T cell receptor beta chain under discussion was sequenced for a study of long-term antiretroviral therapy in people with HIV. Study background: Collection dates of the earliest samples fall about a decade before the 2015 immediate-ART recommendation.

immunoSEQ v3.0 was run at survey level. Libraries were prepared by immunoSEQ multiplex PCR; TCRdb keeps only in-frame clonotypes and omits some of them. Of some 20,000 clones in the sample, around 84% were seen once. CDR1 is SGDLS and CDR2 is YYNGEE in the germline V gene. Trimming stripped 0 bases from V and 6 bases from J, with 15 bases between. The CDR3 spans 16 residues. Study findings and constraints: Blood obtained between the mid-2000s and the late 2010s may reflect older ART regimens.

Treatment for every participant with HIV took place in the United States. Notes on this clone: The antigen is not known.

The sequencing here drew on unsorted PBMCs, taken 0.9 years after starting antiretroviral therapy. The receptor's source is a man younger than 30 with HIV. The rearrangement links TRBV9 to TRBJ2-2; D is unclear. CDR3 nucleotide sequence: TGTGCCAGCAGCGTAGACGGCACTCCACCCGCCGGGGAGCTGTTTTTT. Amino acid sequence: CASSVDGTPPAGELFF.